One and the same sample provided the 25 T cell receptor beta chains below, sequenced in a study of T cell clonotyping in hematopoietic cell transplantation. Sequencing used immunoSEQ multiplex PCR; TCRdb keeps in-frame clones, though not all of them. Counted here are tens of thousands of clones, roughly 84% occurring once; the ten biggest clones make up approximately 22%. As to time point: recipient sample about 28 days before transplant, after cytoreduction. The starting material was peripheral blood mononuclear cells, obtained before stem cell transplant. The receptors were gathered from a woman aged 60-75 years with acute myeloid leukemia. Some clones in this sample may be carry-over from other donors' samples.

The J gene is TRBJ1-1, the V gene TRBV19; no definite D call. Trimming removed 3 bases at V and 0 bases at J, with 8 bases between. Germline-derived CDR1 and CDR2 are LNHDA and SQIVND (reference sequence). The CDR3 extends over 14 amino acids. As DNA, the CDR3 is TGTGCCAGTAGTATTTCAGCTTTGAACACTGAAGCTTTCTTT. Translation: CASSISALNTEAFF.

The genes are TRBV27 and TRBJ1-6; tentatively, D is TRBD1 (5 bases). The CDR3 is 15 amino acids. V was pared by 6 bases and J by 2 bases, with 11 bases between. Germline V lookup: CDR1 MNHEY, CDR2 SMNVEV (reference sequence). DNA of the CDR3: TGTGCCAGCAGGTCGGGCAGGGCCTATAATTCACCCCTCCACTTT. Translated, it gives CASRSGRAYNSPLHF.

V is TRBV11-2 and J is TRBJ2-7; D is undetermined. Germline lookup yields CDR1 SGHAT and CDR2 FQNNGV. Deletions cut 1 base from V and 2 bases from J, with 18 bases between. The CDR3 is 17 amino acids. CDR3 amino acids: CASSLAVGSDPAYEQYF. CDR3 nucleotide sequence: TGTGCCAGCAGCTTAGCAGTAGGTTCGGACCCAGCCTACGAGCAGTACTTC.

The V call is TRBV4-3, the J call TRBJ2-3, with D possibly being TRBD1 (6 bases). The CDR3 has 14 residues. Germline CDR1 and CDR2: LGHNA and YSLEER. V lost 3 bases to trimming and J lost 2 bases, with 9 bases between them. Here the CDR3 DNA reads TGCGCCAGCAGCCAGGCAGGGGTCACAGATACGCAGTATTTT. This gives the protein CASSQAGVTDTQYF.

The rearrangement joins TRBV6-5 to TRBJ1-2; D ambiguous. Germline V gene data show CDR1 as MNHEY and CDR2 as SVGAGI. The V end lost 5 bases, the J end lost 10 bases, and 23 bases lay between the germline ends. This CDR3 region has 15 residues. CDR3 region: CASSRSLQGNNDYTF. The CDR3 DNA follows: TGTGCCAGCAGTAGAAGCCTCCAAGGGAATAATGACTACACCTTC.

The CDR3 loop is CASSLQTSSGANVLTF. The CDR3 region has the DNA TGCGCCAGCAGCTTACAAACATCCTCTGGGGCCAACGTCCTGACTTTC. The rearrangement uses TRBV5-1 and TRBJ2-6; D is undetermined. The CDR3 sequence is 16 residues long. V lost 2 bases and J lost 0, with 9 bases in between. Germline V gene lookup returns CDR1 SGHRS and CDR2 YFSETQ.

CDR3 region: CASSVSGGSNTEAFF. CDR3 DNA sequence: TGTGCCAGCAGCGTATCGGGGGGGAGCAACACTGAAGCTTTCTTT. The chain uses TRBV9 and TRBJ1-1, with D possibly TRBD1 on 5 matching bases. Between the trimmed V and J ends, which lost 1 base and 2 bases, there was a span of 12 bases. The CDR3 is 15 residues long. The germline V gene has CDR1 SGDLS and CDR2 YYNGEE.

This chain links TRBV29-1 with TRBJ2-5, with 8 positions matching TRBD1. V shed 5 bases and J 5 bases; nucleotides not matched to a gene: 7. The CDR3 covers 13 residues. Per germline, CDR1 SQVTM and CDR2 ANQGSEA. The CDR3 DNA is TGCAGCGTTATCGAGACAGGGGTGGAGACCCAGTACTTC. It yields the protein CSVIETGVETQYF.

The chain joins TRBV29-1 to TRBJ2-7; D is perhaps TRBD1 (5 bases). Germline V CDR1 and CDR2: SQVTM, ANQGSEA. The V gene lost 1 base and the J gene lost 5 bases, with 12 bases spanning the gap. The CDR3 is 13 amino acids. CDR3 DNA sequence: TGCAGCGTTGAAGGTCCAGGGAACGACGAGCAGTACTTC. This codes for CSVEGPGNDEQYF.

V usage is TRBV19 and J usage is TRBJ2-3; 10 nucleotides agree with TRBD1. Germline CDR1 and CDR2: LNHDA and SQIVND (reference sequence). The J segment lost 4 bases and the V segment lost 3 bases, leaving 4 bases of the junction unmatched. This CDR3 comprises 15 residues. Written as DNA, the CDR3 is TGTGCCAGTAGTATCCCAGGACAGGGGGCAGATACGCAGTATTTT. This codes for CASSIPGQGADTQYF.

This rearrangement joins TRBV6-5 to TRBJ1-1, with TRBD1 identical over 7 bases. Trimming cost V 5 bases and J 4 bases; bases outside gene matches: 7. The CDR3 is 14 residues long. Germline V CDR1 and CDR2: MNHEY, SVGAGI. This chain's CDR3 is CASSRQGLVTEAFF. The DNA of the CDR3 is TGTGCCAGCAGTCGACAGGGTCTTGTCACTGAAGCTTTCTTT.

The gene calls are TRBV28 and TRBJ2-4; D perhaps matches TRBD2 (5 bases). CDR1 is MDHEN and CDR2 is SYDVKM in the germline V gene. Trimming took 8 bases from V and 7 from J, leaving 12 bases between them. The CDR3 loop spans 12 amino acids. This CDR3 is CASGQWENIQYF. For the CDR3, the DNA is TGTGCCAGCGGTCAATGGGAGAACATTCAGTACTTC.

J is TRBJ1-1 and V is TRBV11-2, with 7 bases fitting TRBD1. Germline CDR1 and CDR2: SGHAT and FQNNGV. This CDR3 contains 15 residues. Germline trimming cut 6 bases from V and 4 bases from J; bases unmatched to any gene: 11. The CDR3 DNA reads TGTGCCAGCAGTTTACCACAGGGGTGGGGCACTGAAGCTTTCTTT. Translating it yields CASSLPQGWGTEAFF.

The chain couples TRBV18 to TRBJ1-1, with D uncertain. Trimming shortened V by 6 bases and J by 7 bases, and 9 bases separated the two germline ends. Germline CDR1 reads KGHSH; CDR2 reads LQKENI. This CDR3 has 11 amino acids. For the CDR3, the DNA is TGTGCCAGCTCCCTTCAAGTTGAAGCTTTCTTT. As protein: CASSLQVEAFF.

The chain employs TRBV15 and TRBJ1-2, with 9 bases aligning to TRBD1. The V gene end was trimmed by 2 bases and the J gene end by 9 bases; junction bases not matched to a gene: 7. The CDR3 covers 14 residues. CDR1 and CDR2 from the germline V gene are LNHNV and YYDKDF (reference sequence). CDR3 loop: CATSRPGQGNRYTF. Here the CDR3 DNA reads TGTGCCACCAGCAGACCGGGACAGGGCAATCGCTACACCTTC.

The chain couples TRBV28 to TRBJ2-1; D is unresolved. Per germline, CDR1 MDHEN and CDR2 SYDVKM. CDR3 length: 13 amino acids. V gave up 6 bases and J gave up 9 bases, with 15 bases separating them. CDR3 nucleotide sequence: TGTGCCAGCAGCCCCCCCTCCTACGGTGAGCAGTTCTTC. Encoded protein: CASSPPSYGEQFF. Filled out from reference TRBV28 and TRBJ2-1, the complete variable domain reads DVKVTQSSRYLVKRTGEKVFLECVQDMDHENMFWYRQDPGLGLRLIYFSYDVKMKEKGDIPEGYSVSREKKERFSLILESASTNQTSMYLCASSPPSYGEQFFGPGTRLTVL.

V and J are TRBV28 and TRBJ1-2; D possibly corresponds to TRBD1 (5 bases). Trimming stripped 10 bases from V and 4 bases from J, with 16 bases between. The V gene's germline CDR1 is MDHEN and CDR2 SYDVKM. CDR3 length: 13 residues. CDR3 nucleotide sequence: TGTGCCACCTATTACCGGGACGGCTATGGCTACACCTTC. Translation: CATYYRDGYGYTF.

CDR3 amino acids: CASSLSGPLQPQHF. CDR3 nucleotide sequence: TGTGCCAGCAGTTTATCCGGGCCTCTTCAACCCCAGCATTTT. The V and J genes are TRBV27 and TRBJ1-5; D uncertain. Trimming left V 0 bases short and J 10 bases short, with 13 bases between. The CDR3 sequence is 14 residues long. Germline V lookup: CDR1 MNHEY, CDR2 SMNVEV (reference sequence).

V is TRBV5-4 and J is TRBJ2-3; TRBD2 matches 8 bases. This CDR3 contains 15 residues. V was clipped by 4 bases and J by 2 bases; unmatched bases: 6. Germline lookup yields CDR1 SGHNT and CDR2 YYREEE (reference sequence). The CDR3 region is CASSLTSGSTDTQYF. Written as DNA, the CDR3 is TGTGCCAGCAGCCTAACTAGCGGATCCACAGATACGCAGTATTTT.

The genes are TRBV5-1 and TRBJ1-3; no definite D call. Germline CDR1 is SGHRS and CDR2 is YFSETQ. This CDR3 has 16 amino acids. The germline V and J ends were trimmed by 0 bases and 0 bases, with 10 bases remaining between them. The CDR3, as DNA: TGCGCCAGCAGCTTGGTCCCGTGGGGCTCTGGAAACACCATATATTTT. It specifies CASSLVPWGSGNTIYF.

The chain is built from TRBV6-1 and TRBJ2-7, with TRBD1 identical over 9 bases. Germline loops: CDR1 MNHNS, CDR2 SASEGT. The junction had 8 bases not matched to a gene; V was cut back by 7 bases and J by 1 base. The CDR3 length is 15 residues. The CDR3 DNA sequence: TGTGCCAGCACTCGTCCCGGGACAGGGTCCTACGAGCAGTACTTC. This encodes CASTRPGTGSYEQYF.

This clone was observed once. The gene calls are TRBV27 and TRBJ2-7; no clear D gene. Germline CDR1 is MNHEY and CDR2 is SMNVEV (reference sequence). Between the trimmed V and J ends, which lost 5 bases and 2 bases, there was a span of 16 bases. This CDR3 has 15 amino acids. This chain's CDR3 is CASSPLHLTAYEQYF. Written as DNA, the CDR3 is TGTGCCAGCAGTCCGCTCCACTTAACGGCCTACGAGCAGTACTTC.

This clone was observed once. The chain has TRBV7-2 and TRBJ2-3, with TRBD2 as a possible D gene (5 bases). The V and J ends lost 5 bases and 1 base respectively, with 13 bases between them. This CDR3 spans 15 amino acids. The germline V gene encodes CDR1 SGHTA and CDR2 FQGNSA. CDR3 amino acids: CASSPTARGTDTQYF. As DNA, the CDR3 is TGTGCCAGCAGCCCAACAGCGAGGGGCACAGATACGCAGTATTTT. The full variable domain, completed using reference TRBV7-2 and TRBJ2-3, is GAGVSQSPSNKVTEKGKDVELRCDPISGHTALYWYRQSLGQGLEFLIYFQGNSAPDKSGLPSDRFSAERTGGSVSTLTIQRTQQEDSAVYLCASSPTARGTDTQYFGPGTRLTVL.

The CDR3 DNA reads as TGTGCCAGCAGCTCCAGCAAACCGGGACAGCTGAAATATGGCTACACCTTC. This codes for CASSSSKPGQLKYGYTF. This rearrangement joins TRBV7-8 to TRBJ1-2; 7 nucleotides line up with TRBD1. CDR1 and CDR2 from the germline V gene are SGHVS and FQNEAQ. Trimming took 4 bases from V and 5 from J; bases not matched to a gene: 16. CDR3 length equals 17 residues.

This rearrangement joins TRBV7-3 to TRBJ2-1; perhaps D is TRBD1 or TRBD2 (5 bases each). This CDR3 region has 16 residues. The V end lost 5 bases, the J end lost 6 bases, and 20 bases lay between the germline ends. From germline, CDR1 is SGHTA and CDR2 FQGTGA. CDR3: CASSPPGAPFGNEQFF. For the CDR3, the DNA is TGTGCCAGCAGCCCACCCGGGGCCCCCTTTGGCAATGAGCAGTTCTTC. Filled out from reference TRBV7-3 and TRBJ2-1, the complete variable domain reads GAGVSQTPSNKVTEKGKYVELRCDPISGHTALYWYRQSLGQGPEFLIYFQGTGAADDSGLPNDRFFAVRPEGSVSTLKIQRTERGDSAVYLCASSPPGAPFGNEQFFGPGTRLTVL.